This T cell receptor (beta chain) was profiled in a study of identical twins. Study outcomes and limitations: Insertion counts were lower in abundant cord blood beta clonotypes, a trend that memory repertoires did not show.

This clonotype was picked up a small number of times. The antigen is undetermined. Only healthy Caucasians were included as donors. TCRdb redid the calling of the 5' RACE reads with MiXCR, one entry per CDR3 protein. The data hold hundreds of thousands of distinct CDR3 sequences, with 8% to 9% observed a single time. The same sample was also used in a study of yellow fever vaccine responses in identical twins.

Sequencing used PBMCs. This receptor was taken from a woman aged 18-29 years in good health.

CDR3 nucleotide sequence: TGTGCCAGCAGCTTAAACAAGCCCTTTCAAGAGACCCAGTACTTC. It specifies CASSLNKPFQETQYF. This chain links TRBV5-6 with TRBJ2-5, with unresolved D. The CDR3 has 15 residues. V shed 2 bases and J shed 2 bases, with 13 bases lying between them. Germline V lookup: CDR1 SGHDT, CDR2 YYEEEE.